The present entry profiles one TCR beta chain with its context. No antigen is known for it. V gave up 3 bases and J gave up 1 base, with 10 bases separating them. Germline V CDR1 and CDR2: SNHLY, FYNNEI. CDR3 size: 14 residues. The data stem from a study of PD-1 blockade in classical Hodgkin lymphoma. Study-wide results and limits: Diversity similar to that of newly diagnosed patients was seen at baseline in complete responders.

The method was immunoSEQ multiplex PCR; TCRdb's version includes in-frame clones alone and lacks a portion of them. The table shows fewer than 25,000 clones, with 60% to 80% occurring only once. Indicated time point: cycle 4 day 1 (C4D1), after more than five weeks of nivolumab. Each patient relapsed following autologous stem cell transplantation, and prior brentuximab vedotin exposure differed. The sample consisted of peripheral blood mononuclear cells (PBMCs), taken before the fourth cycle of nivolumab. This chain links TRBV2 with TRBJ2-7, with D tentatively TRBD1 (5 bases). The source of this sequence is a human donor with classical Hodgkin lymphoma. Written as DNA, the CDR3 is TGTGCCAGCAGTGACTGGACATCATCCTACGAGCAGTACTTC. Translating it yields CASSDWTSSYEQYF.